The following is a TCR beta chain sequence with its context. The sample carries other DNA sequences with the same CDR3. The authors' processing: By means of reference gene primer amplification, nucleated cell counts were estimated. The protocol was immunoSEQ multiplex PCR, while the TCRdb copy is restricted to in-frame clones and leaves out a portion. The DNA was the basis for D and trimming; V, J and clone size are from that table. The data show 70,000 to 85,000 clones, more than 70% seen once. The CDR3 spans 14 residues. V was clipped by 3 bases and J by 5 bases; unmatched bases: 3. Germline V lookup: CDR1 MNHEY, CDR2 SVGAGI. This specimen comes from a study of blood T cell repertoires in COVID-19.

The receptor comes from a man of 80 years or more with active or convalescent COVID-19. The gene calls are TRBV6-5 and TRBJ1-1; the match to TRBD1 covers 10 bases. The sample consisted of peripheral blood. The CDR3 reads CASSYGQGVTEAFF. The CDR3 bases are TGTGCCAGCAGTTATGGACAGGGGGTGACTGAAGCTTTCTTT.